This T cell receptor beta chain is drawn from a study of T-cell reconstitution after alpha-beta-depleted transplantation in children listed by TCRdb under 2016. Context from the whole study: The study quantitatively tracked T-cell immune reconstitution after TCRalphabeta/CD19-depleted allogeneic hematopoietic cell transplantation in children using TCR repertoire profiling.

Overall results and qualifications from the work: In some patients, the high TCRbeta diversity seen at day 60 was put down to recipient T cells and intrathymic progenitors that had survived conditioning. Over the following months the frequencies of hyperexpanded clones went down, and after one year T-cell counts and TCRbeta diversity were mostly credited to newly produced T cells. Apparently early alphabetaT-cell count recovery about two months after transplant reportedly relied on only several hundred rapidly expanded clones derived from non-depleted graft cells.

The CDR3 contains 16 residues, cysteine and phenylalanine counted. Only the CDR3 DNA is retained, 48 bases long and in frame from the first base. From a lookup of the germline V gene (reference sequence), CDR1 and CDR2 are DFQATT and SNEGSKA. Trimming removed 5 bases from V and 2 bases from J; the gene matches leave 13 bases unexplained. This clonotype was counted only a few times. The specificity of this receptor is unknown. The record has no base qualities; no much larger clone is one base away. Libraries came from PCR. TCRdb lists the instrument as Illumina HiSeq 2500. Molecular barcoding was employed in the preparation of TCR libraries, with unique molecular identifiers being used to normalize TCRbeta repertoire quantification. TCRdb applied fastp at Q25 and MiXCR to the public reads, then kept only in-frame beta chains. Rows merge per CDR3 protein into single entries with the most common DNA and genes. Counted in this sample were about 600,000 distinct CDR3 sequences; roughly 13% of them appeared once. The ten biggest clones cover 2.2% of the sample.

The sample's treatment or condition label, decoded: allogeneic hematopoietic cell transplantation with graft depleted of TCRalphabeta T cells and CD19 B cells. Transplant recipients were children who received TCRalphabeta/CD19-depleted allogeneic hematopoietic cell grafts. This chain is built from TRBV20-1 and TRBJ2-7, with 9 bases in between that match TRBD2. This sequence was found in a male patient aged 5 to 17 who had a stem cell transplant for acute myeloid leukemia, so the T cells may come from the graft donor. The starting material was PBMCs, mostly from graft donor cells, obtained 360 days after TCRalphabeta/CD19-depleted stem cell transplant. At the DNA level, the sequence is TGCAGTGCTCTAGACCCCCTAGCGGGATCCACCTACGAGCAGTACTTC. It translates to CSALDPLAGSTYEQYF.